The clone carrying this T cell receptor (beta chain) was seen more than once but under ten times. The primer mix had 60 Vbeta and 13 Jbeta primers. Repertoires were generated with immunoSEQ multiplex PCR, while TCRdb's copy carries only in-frame clones and drops some. Here the sample spans 95,000 to 100,000 clones, roughly four fifths being singletons. Germline CDR1 and CDR2: SGHNT and YENEEA. V trimming: 1 base; J trimming: 8 bases; junction bases outside the gene matches: 5. The CDR3 contains 15 residues. The source of the sample is a study of cytomegalovirus exposure and HLA in healthy donors. Material for sequencing was PBMCs. This sequence originates from a man aged 50 to 60 in good health and CMV-seronegative. This chain uses TRBV11-3 with TRBJ1-5; 10 bases line up with TRBD1. CDR3 loop: CASSLGDRGGKPQHF. The DNA for the CDR3 is TGTGCCAGCAGCTTAGGGGACAGGGGAGGGAAGCCCCAGCATTTT.